This TCR beta chain was observed in a study of glioma-infiltrating T cells. Using RNA template, CDR3s of TCR alpha and beta were amplified with iRepertoire arm-PCR. TCRdb itself ran the multiplex PCR reads through MiXCR, one entry per CDR3 protein. The repertoire consists of roughly 120,000 distinct CDR3 sequences, with 23% occurring once and the leading ten covering nearly 15%. This clonotype came up many times. The CDR3 spans 15 residues. The V segment lost 1 base and the J segment 2 bases; nucleotides outside the gene matches: 2. The V gene's germline CDR1 is SGHTA and CDR2 FQGNSA. Sequencing was done on a sample of glioma tissue, nonneoplastic brain tissue, or PBMCs (not recorded which). The receptor was isolated from a human donor with low-grade glioma or glioblastoma, undergoing nonglioma brain surgery, or in good health (not recorded which). The chain recombines TRBV7-2 with TRBJ2-3; the match to TRBD2 covers 8 bases. DNA for the CDR3: TGTGCCAGCAGCTTAGGCGGGAGGCCCACAGATACGCAGTATTTT. It is translated as CASSLGGRPTDTQYF.